This T cell receptor beta chain was found in a study of Ad26.COV2.S vaccination and SARS-CoV-2 variants. The overall study: Donor had been placed in the Ad26.COV2.S arm of the COV1001 trial. Into the muscle, Ad26.COV2.S was dosed once or twice, 56 days apart.

Here immunoSEQ multiplex PCR was the method, and the copy in TCRdb shows in-frame clones only, minus some. The repertoire has roughly 420,000 clones, roughly 88% of them found once; the top ten carry 3.6%. Treatment noted: some 20 received Ad26.COV2.S at low or high dose, single or two shots; 5 received placebo; per-sample allocation not given. Vaccine and placebo recipients were sampled on day 63 after the first injection. An adult of 18-55 years in Boston served as donor. Findings of the study overall: After vaccination, substantial breadth of spike-specific CD8+ and CD4+ responses was reported.

As for this clone: Its specificity is not known.

The sequencing used peripheral blood, collected in a trial of Ad26.COV2.S vaccine versus placebo. The TCR comes from a person between 18 and 65 years old who received the Ad26.COV2.S COVID-19 vaccine or a placebo.

This CDR3 reads CASTPGQWGSYEQYF. The CDR3 region has the DNA TGTGCCAGTACCCCTGGACAGTGGGGGTCCTACGAGCAGTACTTC. The chain has TRBV19 and TRBJ2-7; possible D gene TRBD1, 6 bases. The V end lost 7 bases, the J end lost 1 base, and 17 bases lay between the germline ends. Germline-derived CDR1 and CDR2 are LNHDA and SQIVND (reference sequence). The CDR3 consists of 15 residues.